These 26 T cell receptor beta chains originate from one sample sequenced in a study of T-cell memory formation after mild COVID-19. In TCRdb, the 5' RACE reads were re-called with MiXCR into one record per CDR3 protein. This table holds around 100,000 distinct CDR3 sequences, 11% found once. The source material was PBMCs or a T cell subset sorted from them (not recorded which). These receptor sequences come from a man aged 18 to 29 who had mild COVID-19 (a few samples of this study predate the infection). Cell type and time point are not known.

This clonotype was detected only a few times. The chain carries TRBV7-2 and TRBJ2-1; 9 positions match TRBD2. Germline CDR1 reads SGHTA; CDR2 reads FQGNSA. V trimming: 6 bases; J trimming: 4 bases; junction bases outside the gene matches: 10. This CDR3 contains 16 residues. CDR3 region: CASSNSGTSPYNEQFF. Written as DNA, the CDR3 is TGTGCCAGCAGTAACTCCGGGACTAGCCCTTACAATGAGCAGTTCTTC.

This clonotype was detected ten times or more. The J gene is TRBJ2-1, the V gene TRBV7-6; tentatively, D is TRBD2 (5 bases). The CDR3 totals 14 residues. Germline lookup yields CDR1 SGHVS and CDR2 FNYEAQ. V was trimmed by 2 bases and J by 8 bases, leaving 13 bases between them. CDR3 residues: CASSLLEGRHEQFF. CDR3 DNA: TGTGCCAGCAGCTTACTTGAGGGTAGACATGAGCAGTTCTTC.

CDR3 bases: TGTGCCAGCAAACCCTCCCGGACAGTCCAGACCGGGGAGCTGTTTTTT. This gives the protein CASKPSRTVQTGELFF. V gene TRBV28 combines with J gene TRBJ2-2; tentatively, D is TRBD1 (6 bases). CDR3 length: 16 amino acids. In germline, CDR1 is MDHEN, CDR2 SYDVKM. V was clipped by 7 bases and J by 5 bases, with 20 bases between them. Using reference TRBV28 and TRBJ2-2 for the parts outside the CDR3, the full variable domain is DVKVTQSSRYLVKRTGEKVFLECVQDMDHENMFWYRQDPGLGLRLIYFSYDVKMKEKGDIPEGYSVSREKKERFSLILESASTNQTSMYLCASKPSRTVQTGELFFGEGSRLTVL.

CDR3 in amino acids: CATSDSTGWNYNEQFF. CDR3 sequence (DNA): TGTGCCACCAGTGATTCTACAGGATGGAATTACAATGAGCAGTTCTTC. The V and J genes are TRBV24-1 and TRBJ2-1; possible D gene TRBD1, 5 bases. Germline-derived CDR1 and CDR2 are KGHDR and SFDVKD. The CDR3 spans 16 residues. V was clipped by 2 bases and J by 4 bases, with 14 bases between them.

The chain carries TRBV14 and TRBJ1-1, with 8 bases fitting TRBD1. From germline, CDR1 is SGHDN and CDR2 FVKESK. CDR3 length: 16 residues. V lost 2 bases, J lost 2 bases, and 7 bases stayed unmatched. The CDR3 bases are TGTGCCAGCAGCCAATCCAGGGGGCTAGGTAACACTGAAGCTTTCTTT. It encodes CASSQSRGLGNTEAFF.

This clonotype has more than one count but fewer than ten. This sequence joins TRBV12-3 or TRBV12-4 and TRBJ1-6, with TRBD1 as a possible D gene (5 bases). The CDR3 has 13 amino acids. Trimming cost V 7 bases and J 7 bases, with 11 bases left between them. In DNA form, the CDR3 reads TGTGCCAGCACGTCGGGGGGAAATTCACCCCTCCACTTT. This encodes CASTSGGNSPLHF.

This rearrangement joins TRBV27 to TRBJ2-7; the D gene is possibly TRBD1 (5 bases). The CDR3 loop spans 13 amino acids. Germline assignment: CDR1 MNHEY and CDR2 SMNVEV (reference sequence). The V end lost 3 bases, the J end lost 6 bases, and 12 bases lay between the germline ends. The CDR3 DNA sequence: TGTGCCAGCAGTTTCTCTTTTGGGGCCGAGCAGTACTTC. It specifies CASSFSFGAEQYF.

The chain uses TRBV28 and TRBJ2-7; D is unresolved. Germline V gene sequence: CDR1 MDHEN, CDR2 SYDVKM. CDR3 length: 12 amino acids. Trimming stripped 6 bases from V and 2 bases from J, with 8 bases between. The CDR3 nucleotides read TGTGCCAGCAGGCCGAACGCCTACGAGCAGTACGTC. Translation: CASRPNAYEQYV.

The chain has TRBV4-1 and TRBJ2-1, with 7 bases lining up with TRBD1. The V segment lost 6 bases and the J segment 3 bases; nucleotides outside the gene matches: 5. The length of the CDR3 is 14 residues. In germline, CDR1 is MGHRA, CDR2 YSYEKL. Here the CDR3 reads CASRDRSDYNEQFF. For the CDR3, the DNA is TGCGCCAGCAGGGACAGGTCCGACTACAATGAGCAGTTCTTC.

V and J are TRBV4-3 and TRBJ2-2; no clear D. The V and J ends lost 1 base and 7 bases respectively, with 13 bases between them. Germline values: CDR1 LGHNA, CDR2 YSLEER. The CDR3 contains 15 residues. CDR3 amino acids: CASSQGLGSGGELFF. The DNA for the CDR3 is TGCGCCAGCAGCCAAGGGTTGGGGTCCGGCGGGGAGCTGTTTTTT.

The chain uses TRBV7-9 and TRBJ1-3; D ambiguous. Germline V gives CDR1 SEHNR, CDR2 FQNEAQ (reference sequence). V lost 5 bases and J lost 2, with 13 bases in between. CDR3 length equals 15 residues. CDR3 in amino acids: CASSNEWGTGNTIYF. CDR3 in DNA: TGTGCCAGCAGCAACGAATGGGGAACTGGAAACACCATATATTTT.

This clonotype was observed many times. The rearrangement uses TRBV4-1 and TRBJ2-3; D gene unclear. The CDR3 covers 15 residues. V was shortened by 1 base and J by 10 bases, with 18 bases between the two germline ends. The V gene's germline CDR1 is MGHRA and CDR2 YSYEKL. Here the CDR3 DNA reads TGCGCCAGCAGCCAAGGGGGTATAGGGTTATCGGCGCAGTATTTT. Its translation: CASSQGGIGLSAQYF.

This clonotype has a count of ten or more. This chain connects TRBV5-1 to TRBJ2-7; no reliable D call. This CDR3 has 15 residues. CDR1 is SGHRS, CDR2 YFSETQ, per germline. V lost 0 bases and J 7 bases, leaving 17 bases between the germline ends. CDR3 sequence: CASSLELITLGEQYV. The CDR3 DNA sequence: TGCGCCAGCAGCTTGGAATTGATCACCCTCGGTGAGCAGTACGTC.

This clonotype was observed a handful of times. The rearrangement uses TRBV21-1 and TRBJ2-7. TRBV21-1 is noted as a pseudogene. The CDR3 is 12 amino acids. The CDR3 region has the DNA TGTGCCAGCAGCAAAGGCGACATATTCGGGTACTTC. Translating it yields CASSKGDIFGYF.

This clonotype was detected a few times. The chain uses TRBV4-1 and TRBJ2-2; D unresolved. Trimming stripped 0 bases from V and 2 bases from J, with 10 bases between. This CDR3 is 16 amino acids long. The V gene's germline CDR1 is MGHRA and CDR2 YSYEKL. CDR3 sequence: CASSQDAGRNTGELFF. In DNA, the CDR3 is TGCGCCAGCAGCCAAGATGCCGGCAGAAACACCGGGGAGCTGTTTTTT.

The table lists this clonotype with a few counts. The rearrangement uses TRBV4-2 and TRBJ1-5; tentatively, D is TRBD1 (5 bases). The germline V gene encodes CDR1 LGHNA and CDR2 YNFKEQ. CDR3 length: 16 amino acids. V was shortened by 3 bases and J by 4 bases, with 16 bases between the two germline ends. As DNA, the CDR3 is TGTGCCAGCAGCCACAACTTCGGGACGGAGAATCAGCCCCAGCATTTT. As protein: CASSHNFGTENQPQHF.

This chain joins TRBV12-3 or TRBV12-4 and TRBJ2-3, with 7 bases aligning to TRBD1. Trimming took 5 bases from V and 2 from J; bases not matched to a gene: 10. This CDR3 contains 16 residues. The CDR3 region has the DNA TGTGCCAGCAGTGCCCAGGGGGTGATTAACACAGATACGCAGTATTTT. Its translation is CASSAQGVINTDTQYF.

A word on this clonotype: Mismatch with germline at one junction end may stem from a read error. V is TRBV5-1 and J is TRBJ2-2, with D perhaps matching TRBD1 (6 bases). Per germline, CDR1 SGHRS and CDR2 YFSETQ. This CDR3 has 14 residues. The CDR3 DNA reads as TGCGCCAGCAGCCCAGGGACAAGCACCGCGGAGCTGTTTTTT. Translation: CASSPGTSTAELFF.

Concerning this clonotype itself: A single base separates this from a much larger clone, so it may be a read error. The chain employs TRBV27 and TRBJ2-6; D is possibly TRBD1 (5 bases). The CDR3 consists of 12 residues. CDR1 and CDR2 from the germline V gene are MNHEY and SMNVEV (reference sequence). The CDR3: CASSSGANVMTF. The CDR3, as DNA: TGTGCCAGCAGCTCTGGGGCCAACGTCATGACTTTC.

There are a few counts of this clonotype. The V gene is TRBV5-1, the J gene TRBJ2-7, with a possible D match to TRBD1 (6 bases). Trimming took off 7 bases at V and 2 bases at J, with 13 bases between the two ends. The CDR3 consists of 13 residues. CDR1 and CDR2 (germline): SGHRS, YFSETQ. As DNA, the CDR3 is TGCGCCAGCGCCGACAGGATCACCTACGAGCAGTACTTC. It specifies CASADRITYEQYF.

In this sample, this clonotype turned up a few times. The chain uses TRBV9 and TRBJ2-1, with unresolved D. The germline CDR1 and CDR2 sequences are SGDLS and YYNGEE. The CDR3 length is 12 residues. The germline V and J ends were trimmed by 3 bases and 10 bases, with 11 bases remaining between them. CDR3 amino acids: CASSGTLREQFF. The CDR3, as DNA: TGTGCCAGCAGCGGGACCTTACGGGAGCAGTTCTTC. The full variable domain, completed using reference TRBV9 and TRBJ2-1, is DSGVTQTPKHLITATGQRVTLRCSPRSGDLSVYWYQQSLDQGLQFLIQYYNGEERAKGNILERFSAQQFPDLHSELNLSSLELGDSALYFCASSGTLREQFFGPGTRLTVL.

The chain employs TRBV3-1 and TRBJ1-5; no clear D. V was trimmed by 0 bases and J by 3 bases, leaving 9 bases between them. CDR1 LGHDT and CDR2 YNNKEL come from the germline V gene (reference sequence). The CDR3 is 15 amino acids. The CDR3 sequence: CASSQDPGANQPQHF. Written as DNA, the CDR3 is TGTGCCAGCAGCCAAGATCCAGGCGCCAATCAGCCCCAGCATTTT.

In this sample, this clonotype turned up a few times. The genes are TRBV19 and TRBJ2-7; no firm D call. This CDR3 has 13 amino acids. The V end was cut by 5 bases, the J end by 2 bases, with 10 bases between. In germline, CDR1 is LNHDA, CDR2 SQIVND (reference sequence). DNA of the CDR3: TGTGCCAGTAGTGGGCGTTCGGCCTACGAGCAGTACTTC. It specifies CASSGRSAYEQYF.

The chain carries TRBV29-1 and TRBJ2-3; TRBD1 is a possible D gene (7 bases). The CDR3 extends over 14 amino acids. The V and J ends lost 7 bases and 0 bases respectively, with 14 bases between them. Looked up from germline, CDR1 is SQVTM and CDR2 is ANQGSEA. The CDR3 region has the DNA TGCAGCGCCCCAGGGGGGTATAGCACAGATACGCAGTATTTT. This sequence encodes CSAPGGYSTDTQYF.

The J gene is TRBJ1-4, the V gene TRBV7-2, with D maybe TRBD1 (6 bases). V was clipped by 5 bases and J by 3 bases, with 16 bases between them. The CDR3 consists of 16 residues. Germline V CDR1 and CDR2: SGHTA, FQGNSA. This CDR3 is CASSTRGQYPNEKLFF. CDR3 nucleotides: TGTGCCAGCAGCACCCGAGGACAGTACCCTAATGAAAAACTGTTTTTT. The full variable domain, rest sourced from reference TRBV7-2 and TRBJ1-4, is GAGVSQSPSNKVTEKGKDVELRCDPISGHTALYWYRQSLGQGLEFLIYFQGNSAPDKSGLPSDRFSAERTGGSVSTLTIQRTQQEDSAVYLCASSTRGQYPNEKLFFGSGTQLSVL.

This rearrangement joins TRBV6-5 to TRBJ2-5; 7 nucleotides agree with TRBD2. The ends lost 2 bases at V and 5 bases at J; junction bases unmatched: 2. Germline V lookup: CDR1 MNHEY, CDR2 SVGAGI. The length of the CDR3 is 13 residues. The CDR3 reads CASSYSGVETQYF. In DNA, the CDR3 is TGTGCCAGCAGTTACAGCGGGGTGGAGACCCAGTACTTC.